This TCR beta chain originates from a study of T cells in Graves' hyperthyroidism and ophthalmopathy (dated by TCRdb to about 2019). Regarding the complete study: Peripheral blood was sampled at the time of initial diagnosis, prior to any treatment. Prospective prediction of ophthalmopathy was tested in an independent validation cohort consisting of roughly 19 hyperthyroidism patients and 15 to 17 patients who later progressed to ophthalmopathy. Following sampling, methimazole starting at 30 mg daily was given to hyperthyroidism patients, and high-dose intravenous methylprednisolone was given to ophthalmopathy patients. In addition, the study compared T-cell repertoires in thyroid tissue and in blood from roughly six Graves' hyperthyroidism patients. The 90 to 100 discovery patients were randomly divided into training and test sets at a 7:3 ratio. A discovery cohort of around 98 patients, approximately 45 with Graves' ophthalmopathy and 55 to 60 with stable Graves' hyperthyroidism, was used to find distinguishing TCR V-J signatures. The paper describes TCR Vbeta CDR3 sequencing of fewer than 150 peripheral blood samples, made up of 43 ophthalmopathy patients, over 70 hyperthyroidism patients and 17 progressor patients.

As concerns this clonotype: Which antigen it targets is not known. A much bigger clone sits one base away, suggesting this may be a read error.

Overall study results and their limits: In validation, progression to ophthalmopathy was predicted by the model with approximately 67% sensitivity and around 76% specificity, a median of about 6 months before onset. No statistical method was used to fix the sample size in advance, and group allocation was not hidden from the investigators. Most expanded thyroid clonotypes (frequency above 0.001) were also detected in blood, a finding suggesting that blood repertoires may reflect thyroid immune responses. A 13 V-J signature model separated ophthalmopathy from stable hyperthyroidism, with approximately 87% sensitivity and about 81% specificity in cross-validation and 80%/75% in testing.

From the cysteine through the phenylalanine, the CDR3 covers 14 amino acids. The kept DNA is CDR3 alone, 42 bases in frame from the first base. Stable Graves' hyperthyroidism was defined as the absence of progression to ophthalmopathy over 18 months of follow-up. Hyperthyroidism patients were aged 18 to 65 years and newly diagnosed, with disease duration of less than 2 months. Exclusion was applied to patients with uncontrolled infections, other autoimmune diseases, pregnancy or lactation. Clinical symptoms, serum thyroxine and TRAb, thyroid ultrasound, and orbital computed tomography formed the basis for the diagnoses. Ficoll-Paque density gradient centrifugation was used to isolate PBMCs from around 9.1 ml of fresh peripheral blood. Total RNA was extracted using Trizol reagent, and RNA quality was assessed on an Agilent 2100 Bioanalyzer. Amplification of TCR beta CDR3 regions was carried out from RNA transcripts. The TCR CDR3 was subjected to a first round of RT-PCR using the HTBI primer set and the Qiagen OneStep RT-PCR kit. A second multiplex PCR round built the libraries, followed by size selection and purification. The libraries were sequenced on an Illumina HiSeq2000 using paired-end 100 bp reads. On the authors' methods: Raw data were processed with SOAPnuke, discarding reads with adapters, uncalled bases, mean Phred below 15, or no exact constant-primer or identifier match. High-quality paired reads were merged with COPE v1.2.5, and unique nucleotide sequences were defined as clonotypes. MiTCR v1.1 was used to align the clonotypes against IMGT TRBV, TRBD and TRBJ reference segments. The analysis was restricted to V-J combinations with a frequency above 0.0001, which together covered 99% to 99.2% of the repertoires. A TCS score was defined as the ratio between F50 (clonal expansion) and ExV (chaos), using BLOSUM62-based TCRdist between CDR3 peptides within each V-J. Welch's t-statistics and random forest reduced 500 to 550 V-J features to 13, which were used in a naive Bayes classifier (R e1071). Using fastp trimming at Q25 and MiXCR clonotype assembly, TCRdb reanalyzed the public sequencing data and kept in-frame beta chains. A single entry per CDR3 protein holds the most common genes and DNA from its merged rows. The V and J calls and clone size come from TCRdb's table, not from the authors' own analysis. Present in this sample are approximately 430,000 distinct CDR3 sequences, around 14% of which were seen just once. The ten largest make up 7.5% to 9% of the sample.

Source material: blood. The sequence came from a woman aged 18-30 years with Graves' hyperthyroidism. The V and J segments used are TRBV12-3 or TRBV12-4 and TRBJ2-7, with 9 bases matching TRBD1. This receptor carries the CDR3 CASNLLGQGYEQYF. The DNA sequence reads TGTGCCAGCAATTTACTGGGACAGGGTTACGAGCAGTACTTC.